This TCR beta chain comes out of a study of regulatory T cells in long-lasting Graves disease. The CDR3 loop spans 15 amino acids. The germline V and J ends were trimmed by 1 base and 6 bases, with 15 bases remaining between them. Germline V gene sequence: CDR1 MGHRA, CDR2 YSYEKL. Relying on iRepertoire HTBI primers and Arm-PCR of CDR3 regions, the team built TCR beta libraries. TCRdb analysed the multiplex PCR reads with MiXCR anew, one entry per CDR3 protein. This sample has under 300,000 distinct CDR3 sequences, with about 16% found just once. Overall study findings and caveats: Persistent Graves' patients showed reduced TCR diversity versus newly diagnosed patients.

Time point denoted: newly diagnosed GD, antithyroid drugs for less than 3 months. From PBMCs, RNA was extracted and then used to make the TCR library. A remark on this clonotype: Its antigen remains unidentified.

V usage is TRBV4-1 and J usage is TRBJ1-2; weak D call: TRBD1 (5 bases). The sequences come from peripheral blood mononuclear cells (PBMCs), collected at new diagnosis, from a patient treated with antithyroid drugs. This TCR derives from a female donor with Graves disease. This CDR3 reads CASSQVRGSFDGYTF. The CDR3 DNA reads TGCGCCAGCAGCCAAGTTCGGGGGAGTTTCGATGGCTACACCTTC.